This TCR beta chain was found in a study of immune cell composition in non-small cell lung cancer (dated by TCRdb to 2017 to 2019). A note on the overall study: Histologic subtype, mainly lung adenocarcinoma or squamous cell carcinoma, was assigned on the basis of H&E together with p63, CK5, Napsin A and TTF-1 immunohistochemistry. TCR-beta sequencing (Adaptive Biotechnologies) was performed on 34 paired NSCLC tumour and non-adjacent lung specimens plus 26 tumour-only specimens. A few tumour specimens that had TCR-beta data belonged to rare histological subtypes and were left out of the subtype comparisons. For supplementary cohort #1, made up of around eleven lung adenocarcinoma cases, paired tumour/lung TCR-beta sequencing was done and TIL populations were generated so that tumour reactivity could be assessed. The paper's findings and limits, for the study overall: Nearly half of NSCLC cases had tumour-associated clones >0.5%, with more than 60% of squamous carcinomas showing such clones compared with more than 25% of adenocarcinomas. No significant correlation was found between smoking pack-years and tumour TCR-beta clonality. In approximately eleven adenocarcinoma cases, maximal tumour-associated clone frequency correlated strongly with TIL tumour reactivity, whereas overall clonality did not. Lung squamous cell carcinoma tumours had significantly higher Top 10 clone scores and productive clonality than lung adenocarcinoma tumours. The reactivity cohort contained only 9 to 10 cases, and the tumour-reactive clones were not shown to have sequences in common with the dominant in vivo tumour-associated clones.

A note on this clone: Its antigen is unknown. The sample holds no much larger clone one base away, and base qualities are not on file.

TCR-beta CDR3 regions were amplified from genomic DNA by a two-step multiplex PCR, with the second step adding Illumina-compatible adaptors. TCR-beta immunosequencing was carried out on an Illumina platform through the commercial immunoSEQ service. In the original analysis: Repertoires were summarised as Top 10 Clones, the percentage of T-cell templates from the ten most frequent sequences, and productive clonality. Values of productive clonality ranged from 0 to 1, with a monoclonal population indicated by a value of 1. Sequences comprising at least 0.1% of tumour T-cell templates but absent from matched non-adjacent lung were defined as tumour-associated clones and were identified via log10 scatter plots. Student's t-tests were used for two-group comparisons, ANOVA for comparisons across stages, and linear regression for relationships, with analyses done in GraphPad Prism7 and R. TCRdb mirrors the immuneACCESS table, restricted to in-frame sequences. Some clones are absent from its copies; in checked studies, under half trace to an unresolved V gene, and the reason for the others is unknown. The D gene and trimming were derived from the DNA, and the V and J assignments and clone size from that table. The sample includes 2,000 to 3,000 clones, with 82% observed a single time. In total, the top ten clones hold around 35% of the sample.

Genomic DNA was isolated with the QIAamp DNA kit from frozen aliquots of single-cell suspensions that had not been sorted. The tumour samples consisted of non-small cell lung cancer tissue that had been surgically resected. Tissues were received within 2 hours of resection and were immediately processed into single-cell suspensions. Tissue was broken up mechanically, digested enzymatically with DNase I, collagenase I and hyaluronidase for around 31 minutes at 37 degrees C, and then filtered and RBC-lysed. Sequencing was done on a sample of lung tumor tissue. This TCR came from a human donor with non-small cell lung cancer.

The CDR3 protein is CASSYQLAGGQETQYF. The DNA reads as follows: TGTGCCAGCAGTTACCAGTTAGCGGGGGGACAAGAGACCCAGTACTTC. This receptor chain uses TRBV6-5 and TRBJ2-5; the junction holds 10 bases that match TRBD2. Taken from the germline V gene, the CDR1 and CDR2 loops are MNHEY and SVGAGI. The CDR3 has 16 amino acids, counting the end cysteine and phenylalanine. Only the CDR3 portion is preserved as DNA: 48 bases, with reading frame beginning at the first base. From V the trimming removes 2 bases and from J it removes 2 bases, while the gene matches leave 5 bases of the junction unaccounted for.